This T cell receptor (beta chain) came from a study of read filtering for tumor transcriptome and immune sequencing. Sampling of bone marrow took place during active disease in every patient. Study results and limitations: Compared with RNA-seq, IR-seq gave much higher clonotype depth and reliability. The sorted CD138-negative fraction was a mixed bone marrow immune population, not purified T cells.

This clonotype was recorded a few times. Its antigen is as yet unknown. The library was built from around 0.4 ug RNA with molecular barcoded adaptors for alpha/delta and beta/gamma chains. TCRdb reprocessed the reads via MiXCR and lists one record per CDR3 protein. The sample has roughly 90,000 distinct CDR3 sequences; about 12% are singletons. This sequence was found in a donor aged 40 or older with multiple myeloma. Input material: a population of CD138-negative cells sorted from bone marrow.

CDR3 amino acids: CASSPAAGAETQYF. For the CDR3, the DNA is TGCGCCAGCAGCCCCGCGGCTGGAGCAGAGACCCAGTACTTC. The chain employs TRBV5-1 and TRBJ2-5; D uncertain. Trimming took 4 bases from V and 4 from J, leaving 14 bases between them. Germline V gene lookup returns CDR1 SGHRS and CDR2 YFSETQ. The CDR3 length is 14 residues.